This T cell receptor (beta chain) is drawn from a study of primary melanoma T cells and metastatic recurrence. Turning to the study itself: Samples were primary melanomas of stage T2 to T4. Study results and caveats: A tumor T-cell fraction above 20% appeared protective. Reportedly, T-cell fraction predicted progression-free survival beyond thickness, ulceration, mitoses, age.

Germline V gene lookup returns CDR1 MDHEN and CDR2 SYDVKM. This CDR3 comprises 14 residues. Clones were sequenced by immunoSEQ multiplex PCR, and TCRdb holds only the in-frame ones, with some missing. The repertoire has over a hundred clones, around 80% of them found once; the top ten carry about a sixth. Patients with resected primary melanoma were considered at risk of metastatic recurrence. In regard to this clone: Antigen: not known. The junction shows a germline mismatch at one end, possibly a read error.

The specimen was melanoma tumor tissue. The sequence was obtained from a human donor with melanoma. J is TRBJ2-7 and V is TRBV28; TRBD1 aligns across 7 bases. CDR3 sequence (DNA): TGTGCTAGCAGTTTAGCAGGGGGTTCCTACGAGCAGTACTTC. It specifies CASSLAGGSYEQYF.